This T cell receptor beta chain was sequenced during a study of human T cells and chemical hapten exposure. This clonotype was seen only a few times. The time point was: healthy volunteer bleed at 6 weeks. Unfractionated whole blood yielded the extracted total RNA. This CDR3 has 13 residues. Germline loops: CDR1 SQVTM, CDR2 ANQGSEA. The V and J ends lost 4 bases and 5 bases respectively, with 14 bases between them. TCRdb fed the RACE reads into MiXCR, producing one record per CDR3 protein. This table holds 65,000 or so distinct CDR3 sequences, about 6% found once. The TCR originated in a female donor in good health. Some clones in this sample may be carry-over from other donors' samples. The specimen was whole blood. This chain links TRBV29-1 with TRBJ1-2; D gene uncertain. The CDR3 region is CSVAVQGTYGYTF. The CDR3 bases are TGCAGCGTTGCCGTTCAAGGAACGTATGGCTACACCTTC.